Following are 3 T cell receptor beta chains from one sample sequenced in a study of radiotherapy plus CTLA-4 blockade in lung cancer. Sequencing used immunoSEQ multiplex PCR; TCRdb keeps in-frame clones, though not all of them. The sample carries 34,000 or so clones, about four fifths recorded once. Material: peripheral blood, obtained from a patient treated with radiotherapy plus ipilimumab. The source of these receptors is a human donor with non-small cell lung cancer that progressed on radiotherapy plus ipilimumab.

This clone was recorded once. V usage is TRBV5-4 and J usage is TRBJ2-5, with D perhaps matching TRBD2 (5 bases). CDR3 length: 13 amino acids. From germline, CDR1 is SGHNT and CDR2 YYREEE (reference sequence). Trimming took off 2 bases at V and 3 bases at J, with 8 bases between the two ends. DNA of the CDR3: TGTGCCAGCAGCTTCGCCGGGGAAGAGACCCAGTACTTC. Protein sequence: CASSFAGEETQYF.

This rearrangement joins TRBV11-1 to TRBJ2-5; D is possibly TRBD1 or TRBD2 (5 bases each). The ends were cut back, 5 bases at V and 2 bases at J, with 15 bases in the middle. In germline, CDR1 is SGHAT, CDR2 FQDESV (reference sequence). The CDR3 extends over 15 amino acids. CDR3 loop: CASSPSGTVQETQYF. The CDR3 DNA follows: TGTGCCAGCAGCCCCAGTGGGACGGTTCAAGAGACCCAGTACTTC. Drawing the rest from reference TRBV11-1 and TRBJ2-5, the complete variable domain is EAEVAQSPRYKITEKSQAVAFWCDPISGHATLYWYRQILGQGPELLVQFQDESVVDDSQLPKDRFSAERLKGVDSTLKIQPAELGDSAMYLCASSPSGTVQETQYFGPGTRLLVL.

This chain joins TRBV6-6 and TRBJ1-4; D might be TRBD1 (5 bases). Trimming left V 2 bases short and J 0 bases short, with 7 bases between. The CDR3 loop spans 15 amino acids. The V gene's germline CDR1 is MNHNY and CDR2 SVGAGI (reference sequence). CDR3 bases: TGTGCCAGCAGTTACGGGGGTGCAACTAATGAAAAACTGTTTTTT. Translated, it gives CASSYGGATNEKLFF.